These T cell receptor beta chains were read from a single sample in a study of cytomegalovirus exposure and HLA in healthy donors. The assay was immunoSEQ multiplex PCR, and TCRdb's table has in-frame clones only and misses some. This sample has some 170,000 clones, with approximately 87% found just once. The sequenced sample was PBMCs. Receptors originate from a woman aged 25 to 45 in good health and CMV-seronegative. The CDR3 runs from the conserved cysteine through the conserved F or W. D genes are given only for firm matches. Only some rows state a clone size, as once, few, many or a class for expanded clones.

NA | NA | TRBJ2-1 | TRBV19 | CASSWGMGSNEQFF | TGTGCCAGTAGTTGGGGCATGGGGTCGAATGAGCAGTTCTTC
NA | TRBD2 | TRBJ2-5 | TRBV13 | CASSPPRTSGGKETQYF | TGTGCCAGCAGCCCCCCCCGGACTAGCGGGGGGAAAGAGACCCAGTACTTC
NA | NA | TRBJ1-3 | TRBV25-1 | CASSEAGAGNTIYF | TGTGCCAGCAGTGAGGCAGGGGCTGGAAACACCATATATTTT
NA | NA | TRBJ2-7 | TRBV6-1 | CASSEDPGGGTYEQYF | TGTGCCAGCAGTGAAGACCCTGGTGGAGGAACCTACGAGCAGTACTTC
NA | NA | TRBJ1-6 | TRBV6-5 | CASSRGRENSPLHF | TGTGCCAGCAGTCGTGGCAGGGAAAATTCACCCCTCCACTTT
NA | NA | TRBJ2-1 | TRBV9 | CASSPRLDSYNEQFF | TGTGCCAGCAGCCCCCGACTAGACTCCTACAATGAGCAGTTCTTC
NA | NA | TRBJ1-6 | TRBV7-6 | CASSLRDLSYQDSPLHF | TGTGCCAGCAGCTTACGTGACCTTTCCTACCAGGATTCACCCCTCCACTTT
NA | NA | TRBJ1-5 | TRBV14 | CASSLTGNNQPQHF | TGTGCCAGCAGCCTCACAGGGAACAATCAGCCCCAGCATTTT
NA | NA | TRBJ2-7 | TRBV2 | CASRSQGRVEEQYF | TGTGCCAGCAGATCACAGGGACGGGTAGAGGAGCAGTACTTC
NA | NA | TRBJ2-7 | TRBV7-6 | CASSLNRTLPYEQYF | TGTGCCAGCAGCTTAAACCGGACACTTCCCTACGAGCAGTACTTC
NA | NA | TRBJ1-5 | TRBV23-1 | CASRRPRPAGNQPQHF | TGCGCCAGTAGGAGGCCTCGACCGGCCGGCAATCAGCCCCAGCATTTT
NA | NA | TRBJ2-3 | TRBV4-1 | CASSQVERDTQYF | TGCGCCAGCAGCCAAGTGGAGCGAGATACGCAGTATTTT
few | NA | TRBJ2-7 | TRBV6-1 | CASRDGGYEQYF | TGTGCCAGCAGGGACGGGGGCTACGAGCAGTACTTC
few | TRBD1 | TRBJ2-3 | TRBV10-3 | CAISSGQGVTDTQYF | TGTGCCATCAGTTCGGGACAGGGGGTCACAGATACGCAGTATTTT
NA | TRBD1 | TRBJ1-1 | TRBV2 | CASDRASTEAFF | TGTGCCAGCGACAGGGCGAGCACTGAAGCTTTCTTT
NA | TRBD1 | TRBJ1-5 | TRBV5-6 | CASSFQDRADQPQHF | TGTGCCAGCAGCTTCCAGGACAGGGCCGATCAGCCCCAGCATTTT
NA | TRBD2 | TRBJ2-1 | TRBV7-6 | CASSETSGGANEQFF | TGTGCCAGCAGCGAAACTAGCGGGGGGGCGAATGAGCAGTTCTTC
NA | NA | TRBJ1-2 | TRBV7-6 | CASSLEQGPVYGYTF | TGTGCCAGCAGCTTAGAGCAGGGTCCCGTCTATGGCTACACCTTC
once | TRBD1 | TRBJ1-6 | TRBV7-9 | CASSGTGHGSPLHF | TGTGCCAGCTCCGGGACAGGGCACGGATCACCCCTCCACTTT
NA | TRBD2 | TRBJ2-5 | TRBV9 | CASSVGLAGGQETQYF | TGTGCCAGCAGCGTTGGACTAGCGGGGGGGCAAGAGACCCAGTACTTC
NA | TRBD1 | TRBJ1-2 | TRBV5-4 | CASSQGQNYGYTF | TGTGCCAGCAGCCAGGGACAGAACTATGGCTACACCTTC
NA | NA | TRBJ1-2 | TRBV20-1 | CSASRVTF | TGCAGTGCTAGCCGGGTGACCTTC
NA | NA | TRBJ2-7 | TRBV5-6 | CASKGVGRYEQYF | TGTGCCAGCAAGGGAGTCGGGCGGTACGAGCAGTACTTC
NA | NA | TRBJ1-1 | TRBV2 | CASREGSWETEAFF | TGTGCCAGCAGAGAGGGCAGTTGGGAGACTGAAGCTTTCTTT
NA | NA | TRBJ1-1 | TRBV19 | CASRYTRRNTEAFF | TGTGCCAGTAGGTATACTCGGAGGAACACTGAAGCTTTCTTT
NA | TRBD1 | TRBJ1-2 | TRBV7-8 | CASSQTGQIYGYTF | TGTGCCAGCAGCCAGACAGGGCAGATTTATGGCTACACCTTC
NA | NA | TRBJ2-7 | TRBV5-1 | CASSLSPDTLNSYEQYF | TGCGCCAGCAGCTTGTCCCCGGACACGCTGAACTCCTACGAGCAGTACTTC
NA | NA | TRBJ1-2 | TRBV18 | CASSPLDTSYGYTF | TGTGCCAGCTCACCACTTGACACCTCCTATGGCTACACCTTC
NA | NA | TRBJ1-1 | TRBV12-5 | CASGARGGGTEAFF | TGTGCTAGTGGCGCTCGGGGCGGAGGGACTGAAGCTTTCTTT
NA | NA | TRBJ1-1 | TRBV5-1 | CASSFPGGTEAFF | TGCGCCAGCAGCTTCCCGGGGGGCACTGAAGCTTTCTTT
NA | TRBD2 | TRBJ2-3 | TRBV7-9 | CASSFPLNKAGGTDTQYF | TGTGCCAGCAGCTTTCCCCTAAACAAAGCGGGGGGCACAGATACGCAGTATTTT
NA | TRBD1 | TRBJ1-1 | TRBV5-1 | CASSAGTGDEAFF | TGCGCCAGCAGCGCCGGGACAGGAGATGAAGCTTTCTTT
NA | TRBD1 | TRBJ2-7 | TRBV6-1 | CASSEKGGYYEQYF | TGTGCCAGCAGTGAAAAAGGGGGCTATTACGAGCAGTACTTC
once | TRBD1 | TRBJ2-7 | TRBV18 | CASSRDRGYEQYF | TGTGCCAGCTCCCGGGACAGGGGCTACGAGCAGTACTTC
NA | NA | TRBJ1-5 | TRBV19 | CASSISGPQHF | TGTGCCAGTAGTATAAGCGGGCCCCAGCATTTT
NA | TRBD1 | TRBJ2-7 | TRBV7-8 | CASSRGQDYEQYF | TGTGCCAGCAGCAGAGGACAGGACTACGAGCAGTACTTC
few | NA | TRBJ1-2 | TRBV2 | CASSPPTDGYGYTF | TGTGCCAGCAGCCCCCCGACAGACGGATATGGCTACACCTTC
few | NA | TRBJ1-2 | TRBV10-3 | CAISGGGGYGYTF | TGTGCCATCAGTGGGGGCGGGGGCTATGGCTACACCTTC
NA | NA | TRBJ2-7 | TRBV30 | CAWSEGAFYEQYF | TGTGCCTGGAGTGAAGGGGCCTTTTACGAGCAGTACTTC
many | TRBD1 | TRBJ1-5 | TRBV6-1 | CASSDLDGQGGQPQHF | TGTGCCAGCAGTGATCTTGACGGACAGGGAGGTCAGCCCCAGCATTTT